This TCR beta chain was sequenced for a study of blood T cell repertoires in COVID-19. The wider study: COVID-19 samples, acute and convalescent, were from the United States, Italy and Spain. The analysed material was cDNA or gDNA that came from T cells, B-cell-depleted T cells, or PBMCs.

Study processing details: Amplification of reference gene primers was used by the study to estimate nucleated cell counts. Profiling relied on immunoSEQ multiplex PCR, and the TCRdb table lists in-frame clones only, not all of them. The V and J calls and clone size were taken over from that table, and D and trimming were inferred from the DNA. Of 110,000 or so clones detected, over 75% appear once; the ten largest clones hold 8.4%. V lost 6 bases and J lost 4; bases outside the gene matches: 4. CDR1 is SGHRS, CDR2 YFSETQ, per germline. The length of the CDR3 is 14 residues. The V call is TRBV5-1, the J call TRBJ2-3; 11 bases are a match to TRBD1. The sample comprised peripheral blood. This clonotype originated in a woman aged 70-85 years who had recovered from COVID-19. The CDR3 nucleotides are TGCGCCAGCACGGACAGGGGGCAGCCAGATACGCAGTATTTT. It specifies CASTDRGQPDTQYF.